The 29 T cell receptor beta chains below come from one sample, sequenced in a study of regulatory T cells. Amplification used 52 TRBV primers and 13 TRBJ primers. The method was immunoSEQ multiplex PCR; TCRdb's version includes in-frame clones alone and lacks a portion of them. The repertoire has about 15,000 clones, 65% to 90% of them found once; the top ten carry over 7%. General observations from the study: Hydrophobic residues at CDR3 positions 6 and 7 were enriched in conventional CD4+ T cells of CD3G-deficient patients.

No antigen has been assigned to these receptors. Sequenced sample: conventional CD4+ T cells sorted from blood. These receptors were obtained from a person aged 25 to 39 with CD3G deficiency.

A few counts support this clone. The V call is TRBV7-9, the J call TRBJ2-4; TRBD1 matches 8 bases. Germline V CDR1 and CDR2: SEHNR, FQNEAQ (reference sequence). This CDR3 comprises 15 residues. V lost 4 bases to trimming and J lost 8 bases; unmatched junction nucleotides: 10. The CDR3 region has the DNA TGTGCCAGCAGCTCGGCAGGGGGCGATAGAGACATTCAGTACTTC. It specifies CASSSAGGDRDIQYF.

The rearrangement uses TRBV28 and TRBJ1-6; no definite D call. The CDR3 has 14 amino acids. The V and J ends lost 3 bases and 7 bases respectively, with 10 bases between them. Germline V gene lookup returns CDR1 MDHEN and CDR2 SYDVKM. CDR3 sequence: CASSFGQGNSPLHF. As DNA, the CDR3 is TGTGCCAGCAGTTTTGGGCAAGGGAATTCACCCCTCCACTTT.

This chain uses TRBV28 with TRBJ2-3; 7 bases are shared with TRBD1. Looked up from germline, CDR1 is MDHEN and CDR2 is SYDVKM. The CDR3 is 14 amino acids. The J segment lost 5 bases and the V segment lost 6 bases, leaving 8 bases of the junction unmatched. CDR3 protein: CASSSMTGQDTQYF. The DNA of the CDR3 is TGTGCCAGCAGCTCGATGACAGGGCAAGATACGCAGTATTTT.

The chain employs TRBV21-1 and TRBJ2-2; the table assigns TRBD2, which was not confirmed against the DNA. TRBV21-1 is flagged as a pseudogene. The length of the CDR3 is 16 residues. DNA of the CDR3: TGTGCCAGCAACAAAGTGGGAGGGGGTGGCACCGGGGAGCTGTTTTTT. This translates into CASNKVGGGGTGELFF.

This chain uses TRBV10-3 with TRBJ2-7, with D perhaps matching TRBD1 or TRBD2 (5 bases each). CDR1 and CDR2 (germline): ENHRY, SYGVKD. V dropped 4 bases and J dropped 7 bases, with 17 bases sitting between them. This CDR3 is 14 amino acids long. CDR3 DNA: TGTGCCATCAGTGTAGAGGGCCAGAGGGGAGAGCAGTACTTC. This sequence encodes CAISVEGQRGEQYF.

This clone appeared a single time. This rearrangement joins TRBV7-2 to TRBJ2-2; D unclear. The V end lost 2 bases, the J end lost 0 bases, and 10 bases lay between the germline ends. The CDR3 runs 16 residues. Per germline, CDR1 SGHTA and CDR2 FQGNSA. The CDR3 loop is CASSLRRGANTGELFF. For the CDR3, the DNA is TGTGCCAGCAGCTTAAGGCGCGGAGCGAACACCGGGGAGCTGTTTTTT.

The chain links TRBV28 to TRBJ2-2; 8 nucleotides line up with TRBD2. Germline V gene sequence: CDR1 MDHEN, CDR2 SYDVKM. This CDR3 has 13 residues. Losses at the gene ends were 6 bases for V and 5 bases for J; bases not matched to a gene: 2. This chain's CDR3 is CASSGRETGELFF. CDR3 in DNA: TGTGCCAGCAGCGGGAGGGAAACCGGGGAGCTGTTTTTT. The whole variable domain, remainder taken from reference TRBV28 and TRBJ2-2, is DVKVTQSSRYLVKRTGEKVFLECVQDMDHENMFWYRQDPGLGLRLIYFSYDVKMKEKGDIPEGYSVSREKKERFSLILESASTNQTSMYLCASSGRETGELFFGEGSRLTVL.

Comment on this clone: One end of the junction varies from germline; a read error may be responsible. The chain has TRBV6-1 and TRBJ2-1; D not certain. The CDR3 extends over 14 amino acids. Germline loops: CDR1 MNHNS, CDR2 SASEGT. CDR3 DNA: TGTGCCAGCAGTAAAGCTCACAACGGGAATGAGCAGTTCTTC. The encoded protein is CASSKAHNGNEQFF.

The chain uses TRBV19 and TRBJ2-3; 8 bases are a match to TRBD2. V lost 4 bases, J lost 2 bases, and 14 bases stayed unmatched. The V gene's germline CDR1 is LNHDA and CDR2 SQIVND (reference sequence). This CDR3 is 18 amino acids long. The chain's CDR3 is CASSSLPGARGDTDTQYF. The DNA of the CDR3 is TGTGCCAGTAGTAGCCTGCCGGGGGCGCGGGGGGACACAGATACGCAGTATTTT.

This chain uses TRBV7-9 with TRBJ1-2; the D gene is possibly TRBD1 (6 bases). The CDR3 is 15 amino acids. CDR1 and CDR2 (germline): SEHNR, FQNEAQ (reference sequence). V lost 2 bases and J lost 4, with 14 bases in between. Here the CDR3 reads CASSLPNRALYGYTF. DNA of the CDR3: TGTGCCAGCAGCTTACCTAACAGGGCCCTCTATGGCTACACCTTC.

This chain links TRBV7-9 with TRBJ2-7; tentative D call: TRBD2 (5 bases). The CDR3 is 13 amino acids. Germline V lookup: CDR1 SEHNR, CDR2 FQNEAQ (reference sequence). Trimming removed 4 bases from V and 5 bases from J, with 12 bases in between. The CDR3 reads CASSSSGFHEQYF. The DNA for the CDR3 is TGTGCCAGCAGCTCTTCGGGGTTCCACGAGCAGTACTTC. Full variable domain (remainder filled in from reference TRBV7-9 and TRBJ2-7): DTGVSQNPRHKITKRGQNVTFRCDPISEHNRLYWYRQTLGQGPEFLTYFQNEAQLEKSRLLSDRFSAERPKGSFSTLEIQRTEQGDSAMYLCASSSSGFHEQYFGPGTRLTVT.

The DNA for the CDR3 is TGTGCCAGCAGTGCGGGGGTGCTGTCCCTCCACTTT. Protein product: CASSAGVLSLHF. The rearrangement joins TRBV6-1 to TRBJ1-6, with a weak D call TRBD1 (5 bases). Germline V gene sequence: CDR1 MNHNS, CDR2 SASEGT. The V gene lost 4 bases and the J gene lost 14 bases, with 12 bases spanning the gap. This CDR3 spans 12 amino acids.

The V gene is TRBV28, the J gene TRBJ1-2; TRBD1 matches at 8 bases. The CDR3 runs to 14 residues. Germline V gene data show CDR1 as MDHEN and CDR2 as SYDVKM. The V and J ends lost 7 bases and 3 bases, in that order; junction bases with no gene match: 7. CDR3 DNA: TGTGCCAGCACGACCAGGGGGCGTTACTATGGCTACACCTTC. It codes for CASTTRGRYYGYTF.

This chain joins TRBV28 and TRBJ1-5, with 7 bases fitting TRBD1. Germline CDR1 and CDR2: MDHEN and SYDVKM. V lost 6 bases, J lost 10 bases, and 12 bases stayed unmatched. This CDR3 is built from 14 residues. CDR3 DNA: TGTGCCAGCAGGGGAGGGACAGTGAAAGGTCCCCAGCATTTT. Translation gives CASRGGTVKGPQHF.

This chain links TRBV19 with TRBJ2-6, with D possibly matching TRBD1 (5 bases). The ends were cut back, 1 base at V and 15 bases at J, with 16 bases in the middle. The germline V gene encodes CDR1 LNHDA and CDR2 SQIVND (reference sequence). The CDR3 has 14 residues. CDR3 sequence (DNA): TGTGCCAGTAGTATAGGGGGCGGCGTCCTGGGCCTGACTTTC. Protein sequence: CASSIGGGVLGLTF.

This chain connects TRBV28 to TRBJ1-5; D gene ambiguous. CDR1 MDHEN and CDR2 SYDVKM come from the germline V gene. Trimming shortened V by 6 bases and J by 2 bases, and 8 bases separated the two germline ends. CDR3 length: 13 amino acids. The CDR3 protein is CASRVRGNQPQHF. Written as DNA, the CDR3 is TGTGCCAGCAGGGTGAGAGGCAATCAGCCCCAGCATTTT. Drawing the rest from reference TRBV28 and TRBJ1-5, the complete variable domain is DVKVTQSSRYLVKRTGEKVFLECVQDMDHENMFWYRQDPGLGLRLIYFSYDVKMKEKGDIPEGYSVSREKKERFSLILESASTNQTSMYLCASRVRGNQPQHFGDGTRLSIL.

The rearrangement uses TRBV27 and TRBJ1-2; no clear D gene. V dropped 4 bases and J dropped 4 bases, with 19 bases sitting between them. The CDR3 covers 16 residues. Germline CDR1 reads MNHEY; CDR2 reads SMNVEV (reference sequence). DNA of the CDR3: TGTGCCAGCAGTTCCCACGACCGTACTCGGGCCTATGGCTACACCTTC. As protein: CASSSHDRTRAYGYTF.

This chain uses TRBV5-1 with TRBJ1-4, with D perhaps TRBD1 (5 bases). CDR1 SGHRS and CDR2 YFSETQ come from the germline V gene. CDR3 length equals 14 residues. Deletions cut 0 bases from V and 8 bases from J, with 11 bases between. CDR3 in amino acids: CASSLVGGNEKLFF. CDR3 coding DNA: TGCGCCAGCAGCTTGGTCGGGGGGAACGAAAAACTGTTTTTT. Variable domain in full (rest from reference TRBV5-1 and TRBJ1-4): KAGVTQTPRYLIKTRGQQVTLSCSPISGHRSVSWYQQTPGQGLQFLFEYFSETQRNKGNFPGRFSGRQFSNSRSEMNVSTLELGDSALYLCASSLVGGNEKLFFGSGTQLSVL.

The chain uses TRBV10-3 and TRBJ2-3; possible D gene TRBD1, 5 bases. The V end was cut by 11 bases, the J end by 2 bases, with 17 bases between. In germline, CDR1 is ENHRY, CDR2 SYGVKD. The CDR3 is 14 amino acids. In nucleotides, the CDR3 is TGTGCCTCCCGCCACGGACATTTCACAGATACGCAGTATTTT. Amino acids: CASRHGHFTDTQYF.

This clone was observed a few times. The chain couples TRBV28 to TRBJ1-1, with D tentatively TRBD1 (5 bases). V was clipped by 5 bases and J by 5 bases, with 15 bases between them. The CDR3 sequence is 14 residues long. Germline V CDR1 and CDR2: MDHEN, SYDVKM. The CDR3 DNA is TGTGCCAGCAGTCCGCCGGCCCGGGGGACTGAAGCTTTCTTT. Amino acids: CASSPPARGTEAFF.

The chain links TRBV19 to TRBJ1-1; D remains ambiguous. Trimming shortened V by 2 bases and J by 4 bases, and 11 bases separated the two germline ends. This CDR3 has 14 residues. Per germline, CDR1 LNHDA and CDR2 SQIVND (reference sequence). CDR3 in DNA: TGTGCCAGTAGTATAAGGAATCAAGCCACTGAAGCTTTCTTT. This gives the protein CASSIRNQATEAFF.

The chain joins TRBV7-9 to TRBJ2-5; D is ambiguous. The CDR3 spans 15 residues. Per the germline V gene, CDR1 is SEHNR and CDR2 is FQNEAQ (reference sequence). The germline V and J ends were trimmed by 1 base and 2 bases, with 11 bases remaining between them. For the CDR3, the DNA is TGTGCCAGCAGCTTAGGTTCGGAGAGGCAAGAGACCCAGTACTTC. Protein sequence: CASSLGSERQETQYF.

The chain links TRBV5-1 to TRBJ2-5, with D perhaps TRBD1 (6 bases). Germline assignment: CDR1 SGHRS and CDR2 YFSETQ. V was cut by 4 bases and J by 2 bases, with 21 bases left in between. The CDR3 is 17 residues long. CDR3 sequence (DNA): TGCGCCAGCAGCAGGGGGTTTGGAGTCGGAAGTCAAGAGACCCAGTACTTC. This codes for CASSRGFGVGSQETQYF.

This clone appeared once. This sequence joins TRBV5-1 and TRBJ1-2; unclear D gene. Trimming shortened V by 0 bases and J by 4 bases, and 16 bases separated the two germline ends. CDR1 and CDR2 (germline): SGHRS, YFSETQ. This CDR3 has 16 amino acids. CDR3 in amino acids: CASSLASSSLAYGYTF. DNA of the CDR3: TGCGCCAGCAGCTTGGCTTCTAGCAGCTTGGCCTATGGCTACACCTTC. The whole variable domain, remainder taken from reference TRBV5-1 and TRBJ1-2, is KAGVTQTPRYLIKTRGQQVTLSCSPISGHRSVSWYQQTPGQGLQFLFEYFSETQRNKGNFPGRFSGRQFSNSRSEMNVSTLELGDSALYLCASSLASSSLAYGYTFGSGTRLTVV.

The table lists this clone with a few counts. In DNA form, the CDR3 reads TGCGCCAGCAGCATCGGGACAACCTTAAATACGCAGTATTTT. This translates into CASSIGTTLNTQYF. The chain links TRBV5-1 to TRBJ2-3; a possible D gene is TRBD1 (6 bases). CDR3 size: 14 residues. Trimming took off 4 bases at V and 7 bases at J, with 16 bases between the two ends. Germline CDR1 and CDR2: SGHRS and YFSETQ. The full variable domain, in which reference TRBV5-1 and TRBJ2-3 provide the parts outside the CDR3, is KAGVTQTPRYLIKTRGQQVTLSCSPISGHRSVSWYQQTPGQGLQFLFEYFSETQRNKGNFPGRFSGRQFSNSRSEMNVSTLELGDSALYLCASSIGTTLNTQYFGPGTRLTVL.

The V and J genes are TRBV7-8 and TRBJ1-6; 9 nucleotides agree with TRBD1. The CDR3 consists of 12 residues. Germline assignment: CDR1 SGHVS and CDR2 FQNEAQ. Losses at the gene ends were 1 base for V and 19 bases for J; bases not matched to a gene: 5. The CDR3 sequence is CASSLGTGDVHF. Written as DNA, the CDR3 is TGTGCCAGCAGCTTAGGGACAGGGGACGTACACTTT. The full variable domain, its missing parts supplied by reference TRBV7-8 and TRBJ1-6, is GAGVSQSPRYKVAKRGQDVALRCDPISGHVSLFWYQQALGQGPEFLTYFQNEAQLDKSGLPSDRFFAERPEGSVSTLKIQRTQQEDSAVYLCASSLGTGDVHFGNGTRLTVT.

The CDR3 DNA follows: TGTGCCAGTAGTATTTTGGGCACCGGGGAGCTGTTTTTT. Translation: CASSILGTGELFF. V usage is TRBV19 and J usage is TRBJ2-2; D unclear. V gave up 3 bases and J gave up 4 bases, with 6 bases separating them. Per the germline V gene, CDR1 is LNHDA and CDR2 is SQIVND (reference sequence). This CDR3 has 13 residues. Looking up the rest from reference TRBV19 and TRBJ2-2 gives the full variable domain: DGGITQSPKYLFRKEGQNVTLSCEQNLNHDAMYWYRQDPGQGLRLIYYSQIVNDFQKGDIAEGYSVSREKKESFPLTVTSAQKNPTAFYLCASSILGTGELFFGEGSRLTVL.

The DNA of the CDR3 is TGTGCCAGCAGTGGAACTTTACTAGCGGGGGGCGGCGGTGAGCAGTTCTTC. This translates into CASSGTLLAGGGGEQFF. The V call is TRBV6-1, the J call TRBJ2-1; 12 bases are shared with TRBD2. This CDR3 region has 17 residues. Per the germline V gene, CDR1 is MNHNS and CDR2 is SASEGT. V gave up 4 bases and J gave up 9 bases; unmatched junction bases: 13.

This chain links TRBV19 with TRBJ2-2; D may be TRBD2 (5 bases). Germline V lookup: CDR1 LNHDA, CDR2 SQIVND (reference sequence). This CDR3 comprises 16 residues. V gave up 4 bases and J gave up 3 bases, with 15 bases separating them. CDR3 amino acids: CASSKSGSIYTGELFF. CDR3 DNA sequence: TGTGCCAGTAGTAAGAGCGGTAGTATCTACACCGGGGAGCTGTTTTTT.